This T cell receptor (beta chain) emerged from a study of T cell repertoires in cytomegalovirus infection. Study-level background: The public TCR beta signatures pointed to both CMV infection and matching HLA type. Whole-study findings and limits: HLA-C-restricted CMV clonotypes gave the most frequent clonotype in two of eight donors.

CDR1 and CDR2 from the germline V gene are MNHEY and SMNVEV (reference sequence). CDR3 length equals 20 residues. After removal of 0 bases from V and 0 bases from J, the junction contained 11 bases not matched to a gene. Concerning this clonotype: Antigen specificity is unknown.

TCRdb fed the reads into MiXCR, producing one record per CDR3 protein. The table lists just over 150,000 distinct CDR3 sequences, about a quarter of them singletons. The TCR was taken from a human donor in good health (CMV status not recorded). Some clones in this sample may be carry-over from other donors' samples. The gene calls are TRBV27 and TRBJ2-1; 10 nucleotides align to TRBD2. Sequencing was performed on PBMCs. The CDR3 is CASSLSFLAGVPSSYNEQFF. DNA of the CDR3: TGTGCCAGCAGTTTATCGTTCCTAGCGGGAGTCCCGAGCTCCTACAATGAGCAGTTCTTC.